One sample yielded the 23 T cell receptor beta chains listed below, sequenced in a study of PD-L1 blockade in urothelial cancer. This sample's time point: pretreatment peripheral blood. Here immunoSEQ multiplex PCR was the method, and the copy in TCRdb shows in-frame clones only, minus some. The data hold roughly 51,000 clones, with 75% to 85% observed a single time. Material: PBMCs, obtained around atezolizumab (anti-PD-L1) treatment. The source is a man between 65 and 85 years old with urothelial cancer.

The chain carries TRBV5-6 and TRBJ2-7; tentatively, D is TRBD1 (5 bases). The CDR3 has 17 amino acids. CDR1 and CDR2 (germline): SGHDT, YYEEEE. V was cut by 3 bases and J by 2 bases, with 21 bases left in between. In DNA, the CDR3 is TGTGCCAGCAGCTCTCCTCAACATTTGGGGCGACCCTACGAGCAGTACTTC. It specifies CASSSPQHLGRPYEQYF.

The genes are TRBV6-1 and TRBJ1-5; D ambiguous. Germline V lookup: CDR1 MNHNS, CDR2 SASEGT. This CDR3 region has 14 residues. V was cut by 7 bases and J by 0 bases, with 10 bases left in between. CDR3: CASNPGYSNQPQHF. For the CDR3, the DNA is TGTGCCAGCAACCCAGGATATAGCAATCAGCCCCAGCATTTT.

The chain employs TRBV5-1 and TRBJ2-3; TRBD2 is a possible D gene (6 bases). The CDR3 totals 14 residues. V was shortened by 5 bases and J by 0 bases, with 10 bases between the two germline ends. Germline V gene data show CDR1 as SGHRS and CDR2 as YFSETQ. The CDR3 DNA sequence: TGCGCCAGCAGACGGGACTCAAGCACAGATACGCAGTATTTT. The encoded protein is CASRRDSSTDTQYF.

The chain has TRBV18 and TRBJ2-7; D might be TRBD1 (6 bases). The CDR3 loop spans 16 amino acids. The V end was cut by 3 bases, the J end by 3 bases, with 18 bases between. Germline V CDR1 and CDR2: KGHSH, LQKENI. The CDR3 loop is CASSPDQDSGYYEQYF. The CDR3 nucleotides read TGTGCCAGCTCACCCGACCAGGACAGTGGGTACTACGAGCAGTACTTC.

V usage is TRBV14 and J usage is TRBJ2-2; D is uncertain. V was pared by 5 bases and J by 5 bases, with 12 bases between. CDR1 is SGHDN, CDR2 FVKESK, per germline. This CDR3 comprises 14 residues. CDR3 sequence reads: CASSSRRYTGELFF. The DNA of the CDR3 is TGTGCCAGCAGCTCTAGACGGTATACCGGGGAGCTGTTTTTT.

This chain links TRBV9 with TRBJ1-3; D uncertain. Trimming took off 1 base at V and 4 bases at J, with 15 bases between the two ends. Looked up from germline, CDR1 is SGDLS and CDR2 is YYNGEE. The CDR3 length is 16 residues. DNA of the CDR3: TGTGCCAGCAGCGTATTTGAGGGCCAGAGCGGAAACACCATATATTTT. Translation: CASSVFEGQSGNTIYF.

The rearrangement joins TRBV30 to TRBJ2-1; 10 positions agree with TRBD1. V dropped 4 bases and J dropped 8; count of bases not matched to a gene: 5. Per the germline V gene, CDR1 is GTSNPN and CDR2 is SVGIG (reference sequence). The CDR3 length is 13 residues. Here the CDR3 DNA reads TGTGCCTGGACTTCCGGGACAGGGGATGAGCAGTTCTTC. Translated: CAWTSGTGDEQFF.

A few counts support this clone. The chain uses TRBV7-2 and TRBJ1-1; unclear D gene. The CDR3 runs to 13 residues. The V gene lost 1 base and the J gene lost 3 bases, with 6 bases spanning the gap. Germline values: CDR1 SGHTA, CDR2 FQGNSA. The CDR3 nucleotides are TGTGCCAGCAGCTTAGAGCGGGACACTGAAGCTTTCTTT. Residues: CASSLERDTEAFF.

The CDR3 DNA sequence: TGTGCCAGCTCACCACTAAAGGGTCGGGGTGAAAAACTGTTTTTT. Its translation: CASSPLKGRGEKLFF. The V and J genes are TRBV18 and TRBJ1-4, with no clear D. This CDR3 is built from 15 residues. Trimming took off 1 base at V and 7 bases at J, with 13 bases between the two ends. Germline CDR1 KGHSH, CDR2 LQKENI.

V is TRBV30 and J is TRBJ2-7; possible D gene TRBD2, 5 bases. The CDR3 covers 13 residues. Looked up from germline, CDR1 is GTSNPN and CDR2 is SVGIG (reference sequence). V was trimmed by 0 bases and J by 5 bases, leaving 11 bases between them. The DNA of the CDR3 is TGTGCCTGGAGTGTGAGGGCTCTGGACGAGCAGTACTTC. Translating gives CAWSVRALDEQYF.

The rearrangement joins TRBV10-3 to TRBJ2-3; D ambiguous. The germline V and J ends were trimmed by 1 base and 2 bases, with 10 bases remaining between them. The CDR3 runs 15 residues. Germline lookup yields CDR1 ENHRY and CDR2 SYGVKD. CDR3 in DNA: TGTGCCATCAGTGAGTACAGCCAATCCACAGATACGCAGTATTTT. It codes for CAISEYSQSTDTQYF.

V usage is TRBV5-1 and J usage is TRBJ2-3, with 9 bases identical to TRBD1. Germline CDR1 reads SGHRS; CDR2 reads YFSETQ. The length of the CDR3 is 14 residues. The CDR3 nucleotides read TGCGCTACCTGTCGGGACAGGGACACAGATACGCAGTATTTT. Encoded protein: CATCRDRDTDTQYF.

This chain connects TRBV27 to TRBJ2-3; 7 nucleotides line up with TRBD1. The CDR3 sequence is 14 residues long. Germline V gene lookup returns CDR1 MNHEY and CDR2 SMNVEV (reference sequence). V dropped 4 bases and J dropped 3; count of bases not matched to a gene: 4. The CDR3 DNA follows: TGTGCCAGCAGTTCGGGACAGCAGACAGATACGCAGTATTTT. It translates to CASSSGQQTDTQYF.

The chain has TRBV18 and TRBJ1-2; 7 bases fit TRBD1. Germline V gene sequence: CDR1 KGHSH, CDR2 LQKENI. There are 18 residues in the CDR3. V trimming: 6 bases; J trimming: 0 bases; junction bases outside the gene matches: 16. The CDR3 DNA reads TGTGCCAGCTCTTCGGCCGGGACAGAGGGAATAGCTAACTATGGCTACACCTTC. Translating it yields CASSSAGTEGIANYGYTF. The full variable domain, in which reference TRBV18 and TRBJ1-2 provide the parts outside the CDR3, is NAGVMQNPRHLVRRRGQEARLRCSPMKGHSHVYWYRQLPEEGLKFMVYLQKENIIDESGMPKERFSAEFPKEGPSILRIQQVVRGDSAAYFCASSSAGTEGIANYGYTFGSGTRLTVV.

The J gene is TRBJ2-3, the V gene TRBV6-4; 14 nucleotides match TRBD2. CDR1 is MRHNA and CDR2 is SNTAGT in the germline V gene. The CDR3 runs 18 residues. With V trimmed by 6 bases and J by 6 bases, 14 bases remained unmatched. The chain's CDR3 is CASSPTGLAGATGDTQYF. CDR3 DNA sequence: TGTGCCAGCAGCCCTACGGGACTAGCGGGAGCCACCGGGGATACGCAGTATTTT.

The chain joins TRBV30 to TRBJ1-2; D may be TRBD1 (5 bases). From germline, CDR1 is GTSNPN and CDR2 SVGIG (reference sequence). The V end lost 3 bases, the J end lost 13 bases, and 12 bases lay between the germline ends. This CDR3 region has 10 residues. The CDR3 DNA is TGTGCCTGGAGAGGGGCCAGGAGCACCTTC. Its protein product is CAWRGARSTF.

J is TRBJ1-1 and V is TRBV30; D is possibly TRBD1 (5 bases). Trimming pared 4 bases from V and 0 bases from J, leaving 6 bases between. Germline V gene sequence: CDR1 GTSNPN, CDR2 SVGIG (reference sequence). This CDR3 has 12 residues. CDR3 coding DNA: TGTGCCTGGACAGGGCTGAACACTGAAGCTTTCTTT. It specifies CAWTGLNTEAFF.

This chain links TRBV6-5 with TRBJ2-7; 9 bases agree with TRBD1. V was clipped by 6 bases and J by 5 bases; unmatched bases: 8. The CDR3 has 14 amino acids. Germline CDR1 and CDR2: MNHEY and SVGAGI. In DNA, the CDR3 is TGTGCCAGCAGCCCCAGGGACAGGGTCCACGAGCAGTACTTC. Translated, it gives CASSPRDRVHEQYF.

The chain joins TRBV5-1 to TRBJ2-7; D possibly corresponds to TRBD2 (6 bases). This CDR3 has 14 residues. Germline V gives CDR1 SGHRS, CDR2 YFSETQ. V lost 0 bases to trimming and J lost 0 bases, with 7 bases between them. CDR3 sequence: CASSLDSGSYEQYF. The CDR3 nucleotides are TGCGCCAGCAGCTTGGATAGCGGCTCCTACGAGCAGTACTTC.

The chain has TRBV7-8 and TRBJ2-1; D is possibly TRBD1 or TRBD2 (9 bases each). V was clipped by 5 bases and J by 3 bases, with 29 bases between them. This CDR3 region has 20 residues. In germline, CDR1 is SGHVS, CDR2 FQNEAQ. The chain's CDR3 is CASSPPVTGGKREVYNEQFF. In DNA form, the CDR3 reads TGTGCCAGCAGCCCGCCGGTGACAGGGGGAAAGCGGGAGGTCTACAATGAGCAGTTCTTC.

J is TRBJ1-2 and V is TRBV10-3; 11 bases are shared with TRBD1. Germline V gives CDR1 ENHRY, CDR2 SYGVKD. This CDR3 spans 14 amino acids. V dropped 4 bases and J dropped 8; count of bases not matched to a gene: 6. The CDR3 protein is CAISGTGGSLGYTF. CDR3 bases: TGTGCCATCAGTGGGACAGGGGGCTCTTTAGGCTACACCTTC.

The chain employs TRBV12-5 and TRBJ2-5, with a possible D match to TRBD2 (5 bases). Trimming pared 1 base from V and 3 bases from J, leaving 12 bases between. Germline CDR1 LGHNT, CDR2 FRNRAP. This CDR3 is 15 amino acids long. The CDR3 spells CASGLATDGKETQYF. DNA of the CDR3: TGTGCTAGTGGTTTGGCCACGGACGGGAAAGAGACCCAGTACTTC.

The chain carries TRBV5-1 and TRBJ2-2, with 12 nucleotides matching TRBD2. This CDR3 spans 18 amino acids. Unmatched junction bases numbered 9, after V lost 3 bases and J lost 3 bases. In germline, CDR1 is SGHRS, CDR2 YFSETQ. For the CDR3, the DNA is TGCGCCAGCAGCTCCCCCGGGACTAGCGGGTCGTACACCGGGGAGCTGTTTTTT. Amino acid sequence: CASSSPGTSGSYTGELFF.